These 18 T cell receptor beta chains originate from one sample sequenced in a study of shared clonotypes between healthy human individuals. The assay was immunoSEQ multiplex PCR, and TCRdb's table has in-frame clones only and misses some. The sample records over 2 million clones, about 95% being singletons. CD8 cells regarded as naive lacked CD45RO, were positively chosen for CCR7, and omitted terminally differentiated effector memory CD45RA+ cells. Input material: naive CD8+ T cells sorted from blood. These receptors all come from a man between 18 and 35 years old in good health.

The sample holds one count of this clone. The V call is TRBV19, the J call TRBJ2-7; D may be TRBD2 (6 bases). CDR1 is LNHDA and CDR2 is SQIVND in the germline V gene (reference sequence). The CDR3 length is 14 residues. V was cut by 4 bases and J by 3 bases, with 13 bases left in between. CDR3 DNA: TGTGCCAGTAGTACGGGACTTCTTGACTACGAGCAGTACTTC. Translation: CASSTGLLDYEQYF.

The chain couples TRBV4-1 to TRBJ2-7; 8 bases match TRBD1. Germline values: CDR1 MGHRA, CDR2 YSYEKL. The CDR3 extends over 16 amino acids. V lost 1 base and J lost 1; bases outside the gene matches: 6. CDR3: CASSQGTGTLSYEQYF. For the CDR3, the DNA is TGCGCCAGCAGCCAAGGGACAGGGACCCTATCCTACGAGCAGTACTTC.

The chain links TRBV9 to TRBJ1-1; D not certain. The CDR3 length is 14 residues. Germline V gives CDR1 SGDLS, CDR2 YYNGEE. V was shortened by 0 bases and J by 3 bases, with 9 bases between the two germline ends. As DNA, the CDR3 is TGTGCCAGCAGCGTAGTTTCGCGGGACACTGAAGCTTTCTTT. It is translated as CASSVVSRDTEAFF.

This clone was seen just once. The chain uses TRBV10-2 and TRBJ2-7; tentatively, D is TRBD1 (5 bases). The CDR3 extends over 15 amino acids. The ends were cut back, 3 bases at V and 7 bases at J, with 19 bases in the middle. In germline, CDR1 is WSHSY, CDR2 SAAADI. CDR3 nucleotide sequence: TGCGCCAGCAGTGAATCGTCAGGGTTGTTGGGAGAGCAGTACTTC. It is translated as CASSESSGLLGEQYF.

This clone was observed a few times. Different DNA sequences within this sample yield the same CDR3. The CDR3 DNA follows: TGTGCCAGCAGTTTAGAGGAGACCCAGTACTTC. Its protein is CASSLEETQYF. V gene TRBV28 combines with J gene TRBJ2-5, with D hard to call. The CDR3 loop spans 11 amino acids. Germline V gene sequence: CDR1 MDHEN, CDR2 SYDVKM. With 2 bases removed from V and 5 bases from J, the gap between germline ends came to 3 bases.

The V call is TRBV13, the J call TRBJ2-5; D might be TRBD1 or TRBD2, each matching 5 bases. This CDR3 has 14 amino acids. Germline V CDR1 and CDR2: PRHDT, FYEKMQ (reference sequence). Trimming removed 5 bases from V and 4 bases from J, with 14 bases in between. The CDR3 DNA is TGTGCCAGCAGCCAGGCCGGGGCCCGAGAGACCCAGTACTTC. Translated, it gives CASSQAGARETQYF.

The CDR3 is CSVLIGGWGYTF. DNA of the CDR3: TGCAGCGTTCTGATAGGGGGCTGGGGCTACACCTTC. This chain links TRBV29-1 with TRBJ1-2; 7 positions match TRBD1. The J segment lost 8 bases and the V segment lost 5 bases, leaving 8 bases of the junction unmatched. The germline CDR1 and CDR2 sequences are SQVTM and ANQGSEA. This CDR3 is built from 12 residues.

The chain has TRBV10-3 and TRBJ2-7; TRBD1 matches 7 bases. The CDR3 runs to 15 residues. V trimming: 3 bases; J trimming: 5 bases; junction bases outside the gene matches: 10. CDR1 is ENHRY, CDR2 SYGVKD, per germline. DNA of the CDR3: TGTGCCATCAGTGATGAAGACAGGGTTTTAGACGAGCAGTACTTC. Translation gives CAISDEDRVLDEQYF.

To note about this clone: Other DNA sequences in this specimen translate into the identical CDR3. J is TRBJ2-7 and V is TRBV9; no firm D call. This CDR3 spans 14 amino acids. Germline-derived CDR1 and CDR2 are SGDLS and YYNGEE. The ends were cut back, 0 bases at V and 2 bases at J, with 9 bases in the middle. CDR3: CASSVGGPAYEQYF. DNA of the CDR3: TGTGCCAGCAGCGTAGGAGGTCCGGCCTACGAGCAGTACTTC.

The rearrangement uses TRBV6-5 and TRBJ2-3; 8 nucleotides agree with TRBD2. The ends lost 5 bases at V and 2 bases at J; junction bases unmatched: 6. The CDR3 totals 15 residues. The V gene's germline CDR1 is MNHEY and CDR2 SVGAGI. The CDR3 loop reads CASSPIAGPTDTQYF. CDR3 sequence (DNA): TGTGCCAGCAGTCCCATAGCGGGACCCACAGATACGCAGTATTTT.

V usage is TRBV7-2 and J usage is TRBJ2-7; 8 nucleotides match TRBD2. Germline values: CDR1 SGHTA, CDR2 FQGNSA. The CDR3 is made up of 17 amino acids. V lost 5 bases to trimming and J lost 3 bases; unmatched junction nucleotides: 15. The CDR3 sequence is CASSPPPFGLAGYEQYF. CDR3 bases: TGTGCCAGCAGCCCTCCTCCATTCGGCCTAGCGGGCTACGAGCAGTACTTC.

The chain is built from TRBV5-6 and TRBJ1-5; possibly TRBD1 for D (5 bases). V lost 5 bases to trimming and J lost 2 bases, with 14 bases between them. Germline V gene sequence: CDR1 SGHDT, CDR2 YYEEEE. The CDR3 is 15 amino acids. The CDR3 region has the DNA TGTGCCAGCAGTCTGGGGGGGATCGGCAATCAGCCCCAGCATTTT. This codes for CASSLGGIGNQPQHF.

This clone was seen a single time. V gene TRBV5-6 combines with J gene TRBJ2-1; 10 nucleotides agree with TRBD1. CDR1 and CDR2 (germline): SGHDT, YYEEEE. CDR3 length: 16 residues. With V trimmed by 1 base and J by 9 bases, 10 bases remained unmatched. CDR3 amino acids: CASSLNWDRGGIEQFF. CDR3 sequence (DNA): TGTGCCAGCAGCTTGAACTGGGACAGGGGAGGTATTGAGCAGTTCTTC.

Turning to this clone: Distinct nucleotide sequences in the sample also encode this CDR3. The chain couples TRBV11-2 to TRBJ2-7, with D unclear. Trimming cost V 3 bases and J 2 bases, with 11 bases left between them. This CDR3 has 14 amino acids. From germline, CDR1 is SGHAT and CDR2 FQNNGV. The CDR3 DNA follows: TGTGCCAGCAGCTTTGGGGTTGGGGCCTACGAGCAGTACTTC. Translation gives CASSFGVGAYEQYF. Based on the CDR3 plus reference TRBV11-2 and TRBJ2-7, the full variable domain is EAGVAQSPRYKIIEKRQSVAFWCNPISGHATLYWYQQILGQGPKLLIQFQNNGVVDDSQLPKDRFSAERLKGVDSTLKIQPAKLEDSAVYLCASSFGVGAYEQYFGPGTRLTVT.

The J gene is TRBJ1-3, the V gene TRBV4-1; 7 nucleotides line up with TRBD1. The germline gives CDR1 MGHRA, CDR2 YSYEKL. The CDR3 length is 15 residues. The V gene end was trimmed by 8 bases and the J gene end by 2 bases; junction bases not matched to a gene: 9. The CDR3 loop is CASAPDRAAGNTIYF. In nucleotides, the CDR3 is TGCGCCAGCGCCCCCGACAGGGCGGCTGGAAACACCATATATTTT.

The rearrangement joins TRBV7-6 to TRBJ1-1, with D perhaps matching TRBD1 (5 bases). Germline loops: CDR1 SGHVS, CDR2 FNYEAQ. This CDR3 has 14 residues. Deletions cut 5 bases from V and 5 bases from J, with 15 bases between. The CDR3 sequence: CASSPGGGRTEAFF. In DNA, the CDR3 is TGTGCCAGCAGCCCTGGGGGAGGAAGGACTGAAGCTTTCTTT.

The J gene is TRBJ2-4, the V gene TRBV28, with TRBD1 matching 9 bases. Germline V CDR1 and CDR2: MDHEN, SYDVKM. The J segment lost 2 bases and the V segment lost 7 bases, leaving 15 bases of the junction unmatched. This CDR3 is built from 18 residues. The CDR3 DNA is TGTGCCAGCAATAAACAGGGGGCGGAATTCCTGACCAAAAACATTCAGTACTTC. Protein sequence: CASNKQGAEFLTKNIQYF.

In DNA, the CDR3 is TGTGCCACCAGGGGGGTGGACCGCACAGATACGCAGTATTTT. Translation: CATRGVDRTDTQYF. The chain is built from TRBV15 and TRBJ2-3; D may be TRBD1 or TRBD2 (5 bases each). Germline V CDR1 and CDR2: LNHNV, YYDKDF (reference sequence). V gave up 6 bases and J gave up 1 base, with 11 bases separating them. The CDR3 covers 14 residues.